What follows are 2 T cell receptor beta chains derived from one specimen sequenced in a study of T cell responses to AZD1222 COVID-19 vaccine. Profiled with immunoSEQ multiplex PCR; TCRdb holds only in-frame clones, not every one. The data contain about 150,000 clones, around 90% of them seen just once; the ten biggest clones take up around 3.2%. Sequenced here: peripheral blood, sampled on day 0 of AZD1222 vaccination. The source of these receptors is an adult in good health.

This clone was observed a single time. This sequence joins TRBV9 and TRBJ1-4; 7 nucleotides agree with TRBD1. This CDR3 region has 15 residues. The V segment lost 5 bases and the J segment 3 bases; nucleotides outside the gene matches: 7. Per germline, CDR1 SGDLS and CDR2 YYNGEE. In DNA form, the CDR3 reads TGTGCCAGCAGTCCCGACAGGGAGGCTAATGAAAAACTGTTTTTT. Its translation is CASSPDREANEKLFF. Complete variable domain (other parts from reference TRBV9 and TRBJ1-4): DSGVTQTPKHLITATGQRVTLRCSPRSGDLSVYWYQQSLDQGLQFLIQYYNGEERAKGNILERFSAQQFPDLHSELNLSSLELGDSALYFCASSPDREANEKLFFGSGTQLSVL.

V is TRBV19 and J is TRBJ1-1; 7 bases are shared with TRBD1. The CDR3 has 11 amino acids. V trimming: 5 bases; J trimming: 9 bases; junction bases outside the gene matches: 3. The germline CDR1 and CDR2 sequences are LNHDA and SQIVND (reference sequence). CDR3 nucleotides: TGTGCCAGTAGTGACAGGGAGAAAGCTTTCTTT. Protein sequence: CASSDREKAFF.